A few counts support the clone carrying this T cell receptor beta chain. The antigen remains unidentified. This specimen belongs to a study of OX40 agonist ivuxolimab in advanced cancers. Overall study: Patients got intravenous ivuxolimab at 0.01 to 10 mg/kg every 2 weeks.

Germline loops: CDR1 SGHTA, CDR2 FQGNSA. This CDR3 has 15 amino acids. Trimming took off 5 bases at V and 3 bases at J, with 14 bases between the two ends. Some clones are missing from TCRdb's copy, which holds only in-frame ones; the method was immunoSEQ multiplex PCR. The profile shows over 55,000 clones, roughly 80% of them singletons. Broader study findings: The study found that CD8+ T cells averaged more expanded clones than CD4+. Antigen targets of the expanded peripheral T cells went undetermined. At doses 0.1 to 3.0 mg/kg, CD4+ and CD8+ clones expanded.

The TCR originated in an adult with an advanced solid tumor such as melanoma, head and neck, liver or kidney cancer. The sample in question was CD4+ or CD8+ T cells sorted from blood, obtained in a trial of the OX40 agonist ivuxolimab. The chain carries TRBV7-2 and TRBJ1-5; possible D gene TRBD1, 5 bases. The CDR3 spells CASSKTTGNNQPQHF. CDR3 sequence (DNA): TGTGCCAGCAGCAAAACTACAGGAAACAATCAGCCCCAGCATTTT. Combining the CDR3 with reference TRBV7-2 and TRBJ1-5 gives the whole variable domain GAGVSQSPSNKVTEKGKDVELRCDPISGHTALYWYRQSLGQGLEFLIYFQGNSAPDKSGLPSDRFSAERTGGSVSTLTIQRTQQEDSAVYLCASSKTTGNNQPQHFGDGTRLSIL.